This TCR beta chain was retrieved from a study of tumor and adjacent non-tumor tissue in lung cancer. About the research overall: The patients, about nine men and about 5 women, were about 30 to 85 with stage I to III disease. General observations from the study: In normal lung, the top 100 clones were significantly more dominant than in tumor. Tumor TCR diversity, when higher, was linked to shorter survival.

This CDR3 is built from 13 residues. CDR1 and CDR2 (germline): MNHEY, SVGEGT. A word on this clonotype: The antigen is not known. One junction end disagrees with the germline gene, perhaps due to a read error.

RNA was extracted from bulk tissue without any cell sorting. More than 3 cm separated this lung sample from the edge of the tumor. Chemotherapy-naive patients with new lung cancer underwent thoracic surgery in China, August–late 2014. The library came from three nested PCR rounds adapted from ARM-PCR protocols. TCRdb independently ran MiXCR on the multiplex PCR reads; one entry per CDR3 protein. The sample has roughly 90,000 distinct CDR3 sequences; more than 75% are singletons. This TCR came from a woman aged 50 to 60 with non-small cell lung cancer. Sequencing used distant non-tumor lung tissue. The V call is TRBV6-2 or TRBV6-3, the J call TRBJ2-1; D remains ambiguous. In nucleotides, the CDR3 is TGTGCCGGCAGTTTAGCACCTTACAATGAGCAGCTCTTC. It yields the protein CAGSLAPYNEQLF.